These 24 T cell receptor beta chains were sequenced from one sample in a study of blood T cells in healthy people across ages (dated by TCRdb to between 2015 and 2016). Library preparation employed 5' RACE. For sequencing, an Illumina HiSeq 2500 was employed. A second PCR of about 7 to 12 cycles was run with a J-beta primer mix and a sample-barcoded 5' primer. The public reads were run again by TCRdb, first through fastp at Q25 and then through MiXCR, and only productive beta chains were kept. For every CDR3 protein sequence, its rows merge into one entry that carries the most common genes and DNA. Within this sample are under 800,000 distinct CDR3 sequences, with 40% to 45% of them counted one time only. The leading ten clones occupy more than 20% of the sample. The specimen was blood. The receptors were gathered from a woman in her fifties or sixties in good health.

In this sample, this clonotype turned up a few times. One base away lies a much larger clone, so this may be a sequencing read error. The genes are TRBV20-1 and TRBJ2-5; 7 positions agree with TRBD2. The J call may be mistaken, given a closer DNA end match to TRBJ2-1. There are 14 residues in the CDR3. Germline V gene sequence: CDR1 DFQATT, CDR2 SNEGSKA (reference sequence). This CDR3 reads CSARVGGRQETQFF. CDR3 bases: TGCAGTGCTAGGGTAGGCGGGAGACAAGAGACCCAGTTCTTC.

V gene TRBV20-1 combines with J gene TRBJ1-5; 7 bases are a match to TRBD1. This CDR3 is 17 amino acids long. Germline lookup yields CDR1 DFQATT and CDR2 SNEGSKA (reference sequence). Losses at the gene ends were 2 bases for V and 6 bases for J; bases not matched to a gene: 16. CDR3 coding DNA: TGCAGTGCTAGAAGGGGCTCGGGGGACAGAGTGGGTCAGCCCCAGCATTTT. Its protein product is CSARRGSGDRVGQPQHF.

The chain combines TRBV12-3 or TRBV12-4 with TRBJ2-2, with D possibly matching TRBD2 (6 bases). The CDR3 sequence is 15 residues long. V was trimmed by 5 bases and J by 7 bases, leaving 17 bases between them. Here the CDR3 reads CASSPIAGTGGELFF. CDR3 in DNA: TGTGCCAGCAGTCCTATCGCGGGAACGGGCGGGGAGCTGTTTTTT.

A note on this clonotype: One end of the junction varies from germline; a read error may be responsible. The chain joins TRBV3-1 to TRBJ2-1, with 7 positions matching TRBD2. CDR1 is LGHDT, CDR2 YNNKEL, per germline (reference sequence). This CDR3 spans 15 amino acids. The CDR3 is CASGQVSGSYSEQFF. CDR3 coding DNA: TGTGCCAGCGGCCAAGTTAGCGGGTCCTACAGTGAGCAGTTCTTC.

V and J are TRBV20-1 and TRBJ2-3; D gene unclear. CDR3 length equals 13 residues. Trimming removed 1 base from V and 2 bases from J, with 7 bases in between. CDR1 is DFQATT, CDR2 SNEGSKA, per germline (reference sequence). This CDR3 reads CSARGPITDTQYF. The CDR3 DNA follows: TGCAGTGCTAGAGGGCCTATCACAGATACGCAGTATTTT.

Written as DNA, the CDR3 is TGTGCCTGGAGTCCCAATGAAAAACTGTTTTTT. This sequence encodes CAWSPNEKLFF. The V and J genes are TRBV30 and TRBJ1-4; D unresolved. There are 11 residues in the CDR3. Germline assignment: CDR1 GTSNPN and CDR2 SVGIG (reference sequence). Trimming took off 2 bases at V and 5 bases at J, with 3 bases between the two ends.

Here the CDR3 reads CAWSPYFGGGRSPLHF. In nucleotides, the CDR3 is TGTGCCTGGAGTCCTTATTTCGGGGGGGGACGTTCACCCCTCCACTTT. The rearrangement links TRBV30 to TRBJ1-6; maybe TRBD1 (5 bases). The CDR3 totals 16 residues. V dropped 2 bases and J dropped 9 bases, with 20 bases sitting between them. Germline V lookup: CDR1 GTSNPN, CDR2 SVGIG (reference sequence).

The rearrangement links TRBV4-3 to TRBJ2-1, with a possible D match to TRBD2 (6 bases). The CDR3 has 14 residues. Germline assignment: CDR1 LGHNA and CDR2 YSLEER. V dropped 10 bases and J dropped 0 bases, with 13 bases sitting between them. The CDR3 sequence: CATGDSSSYNEQFF. The CDR3 DNA sequence: TGCGCCACCGGGGACTCAAGCTCCTACAATGAGCAGTTCTTC.

V and J are TRBV3-1 and TRBJ2-1, with D uncertain. The CDR3 is made up of 15 amino acids. Trimming shortened V by 4 bases and J by 0 bases, and 10 bases separated the two germline ends. Germline CDR1 LGHDT, CDR2 YNNKEL (reference sequence). Here the CDR3 reads CASSLTPGSYNEQFF. CDR3 nucleotide sequence: TGTGCCAGCAGCCTAACACCGGGCTCCTACAATGAGCAGTTCTTC.

The chain has TRBV28 and TRBJ1-2; no reliable D call. Trimming pared 5 bases from V and 3 bases from J, leaving 13 bases between. The CDR3 length is 14 residues. CDR1 is MDHEN and CDR2 is SYDVKM in the germline V gene. The CDR3 here is CASSPPEGHYGYTF. CDR3 nucleotide sequence: TGTGCCAGCAGTCCCCCAGAGGGTCACTATGGCTACACCTTC.

The table lists this clonotype with a few counts. V is TRBV19 and J is TRBJ2-3; D possibly corresponds to TRBD2 (7 bases). The germline V and J ends were trimmed by 5 bases and 2 bases, with 17 bases remaining between them. The CDR3 has 16 residues. Per germline, CDR1 LNHDA and CDR2 SQIVND (reference sequence). CDR3 DNA sequence: TGTGCCAGTAGTTTACCCGGGGGGCCTTCCACAGATACGCAGTATTTT. Encoded protein: CASSLPGGPSTDTQYF.

This rearrangement joins TRBV4-2 to TRBJ2-1, with TRBD1 identical over 11 bases. Losses at the gene ends were 0 bases for V and 9 bases for J; bases not matched to a gene: 4. CDR3 size: 15 residues. Germline values: CDR1 LGHNA, CDR2 YNFKEQ. CDR3 loop: CASSQERTGGSEQFF. CDR3 DNA: TGTGCCAGCAGCCAAGAACGGACAGGGGGCAGTGAGCAGTTCTTC.

This clonotype has at least ten counts. The gene calls are TRBV14 and TRBJ1-2; 10 bases map to TRBD1. The CDR3 runs 14 residues. Germline V lookup: CDR1 SGHDN, CDR2 FVKESK. The V and J ends lost 4 bases and 3 bases, in that order; junction bases with no gene match: 2. The CDR3 DNA reads TGTGCCAGCAGCCTGGGACAGGGGTACTATGGCTACACCTTC. Its protein is CASSLGQGYYGYTF.

The chain recombines TRBV27 with TRBJ2-1; 11 nucleotides line up with TRBD2. Trimming at V came to 5 bases and at J to 6 bases, leaving 9 bases not matched to a gene. Looked up from germline, CDR1 is MNHEY and CDR2 is SMNVEV (reference sequence). The CDR3 has 16 amino acids. CDR3 DNA sequence: TGTGCCAGCAGTCTCATAGCGGGAGGGAGGGGCAATGAGCAGTTCTTC. This translates into CASSLIAGGRGNEQFF.

This clonotype was recorded a few times. J is TRBJ2-1 and V is TRBV12-5; D is uncertain. This CDR3 comprises 13 residues. V dropped 2 bases and J dropped 6 bases, with 8 bases sitting between them. Germline V gene sequence: CDR1 LGHNT, CDR2 FRNRAP. CDR3 coding DNA: TGTGCTAGTGGTTTGATGGTGGGCAATGAGCAGTTCTTC. It specifies CASGLMVGNEQFF.

The rearrangement uses TRBV20-1 and TRBJ2-7; tentatively, D is TRBD1 (6 bases). V was trimmed by 6 bases and J by 5 bases, leaving 20 bases between them. This CDR3 is 14 amino acids long. The germline V gene encodes CDR1 DFQATT and CDR2 SNEGSKA (reference sequence). The CDR3 loop is CSAYEQGIKNEQYF. The CDR3 DNA reads TGCAGTGCGTACGAACAGGGTATAAAGAACGAGCAGTACTTC.

This clonotype was counted only a few times. The chain recombines TRBV6-1 with TRBJ2-5; D remains unclear. The J call may not be correct, given that the DNA end is closer to TRBJ2-7. The germline V gene has CDR1 MNHNS and CDR2 SASEGT. The CDR3 is made up of 13 amino acids. The CDR3 DNA follows: TGTGCCAGCAGCCTTCTTCTAGATCGCGAGCAGTACTTC. Translating it yields CASSLLLDREQYF.

This clonotype was detected only a few times. This chain links TRBV20-1 with TRBJ1-2; 7 bases align to TRBD1. The length of the CDR3 is 16 residues. With V trimmed by 2 bases and J by 4 bases, 13 bases remained unmatched. Germline CDR1 DFQATT, CDR2 SNEGSKA (reference sequence). The CDR3 loop is CSARPPEKGASYGYTF. The CDR3 region has the DNA TGCAGTGCTAGACCCCCTGAGAAGGGGGCGAGCTATGGCTACACCTTC.

J is TRBJ2-5 and V is TRBV5-1; TRBD1 matches at 8 bases. With V trimmed by 4 bases and J by 4 bases, 9 bases remained unmatched. This CDR3 region has 15 residues. Germline loops: CDR1 SGHRS, CDR2 YFSETQ. CDR3 protein: CASSVTGEARETQYF. DNA for the CDR3: TGCGCCAGCAGCGTGACAGGGGAGGCGAGAGAGACCCAGTACTTC.

The chain joins TRBV29-1 to TRBJ2-5; 9 nucleotides match TRBD2. The CDR3 runs 15 residues. Germline V lookup: CDR1 SQVTM, CDR2 ANQGSEA. V lost 7 bases, J lost 11 bases, and 20 bases stayed unmatched. The CDR3 sequence is CSGHAGTSSYNEQYF. The CDR3 bases are TGCAGCGGGCACGCAGGGACTAGCAGTTACAATGAGCAGTACTTC.

About this clonotype itself: A much larger clonotype is one base distant, so this may be a read error. The chain is built from TRBV29-1 and TRBJ2-5; 8 positions agree with TRBD1. The CDR3 loop spans 13 amino acids. CDR1 SQVTM and CDR2 ANQGSEA come from the germline V gene. The DNA of the CDR3 is TGCAGCGTTCAAGACAGGGGAGGAGATACCCAGTACTTC. The encoded protein is CSVQDRGGDTQYF.

The rearrangement uses TRBV3-1 and TRBJ2-3, with 9 positions matching TRBD2. This CDR3 spans 18 amino acids. The ends lost 3 bases at V and 5 bases at J; junction bases unmatched: 15. Germline V gene sequence: CDR1 LGHDT, CDR2 YNNKEL (reference sequence). The CDR3, as DNA: TGTGCCAGCAGCCACTATGGGGTCCGGACTAGCGAGGGAGATACGCAGTATTTT. This gives the protein CASSHYGVRTSEGDTQYF.

The genes are TRBV9 and TRBJ1-5, with D unclear. The V gene's germline CDR1 is SGDLS and CDR2 YYNGEE. The germline V and J ends were trimmed by 0 bases and 0 bases, with 4 bases remaining between them. There are 14 residues in the CDR3. CDR3 sequence (DNA): TGTGCCAGCAGCGTAGGAACTAGCAATCAGCCCCAGCATTTT. It yields the protein CASSVGTSNQPQHF.

The chain recombines TRBV21-1 with TRBJ2-1; the table's D call TRBD2 went unverified against the DNA. TRBV21-1 is a pseudogene locus. The CDR3 runs 21 residues. The CDR3 DNA reads TGTGCCAGCACGCTAAACGGTGGGTTTGGGACTAGCGGGGGGGCCTTCAATGAGCAGTTCTTC. The encoded protein is CASTLNGGFGTSGGAFNEQFF.